The TCR beta chain under discussion was sequenced for a study of shared clonotypes between healthy human individuals. Trimming at V came to 5 bases and at J to 6 bases, leaving 8 bases not matched to a gene. CDR3 length: 15 residues. The germline V gene has CDR1 LNHNV and CDR2 YYDKDF (reference sequence). Study results and limitations: Expectations were that clonotype sharing among donors would be affected by sequencing depth. Relative to memory subsets, naive subsets generally showed larger estimated richness.

As to this clone: The antigen is not known.

The data were produced by immunoSEQ multiplex PCR, yet TCRdb's version contains in-frame clones alone and is incomplete. Of under 2,500,000 clones in the sample, about 94% were seen once. The clonotype originates from a man between 18 and 35 years old in good health. Sample: naive CD4+ T cells sorted from blood. The subset denotes: CD45RA+ positively selected. The J gene is TRBJ2-2, the V gene TRBV15; 8 positions match TRBD1. This chain's CDR3 is CATSGLGQVPGELFF. In DNA form, the CDR3 reads TGTGCCACCAGCGGACTGGGACAGGTCCCCGGGGAGCTGTTTTTT.